This TCR beta chain was found in a study of blood T cells in healthy people across ages. In the study overall: When template switching was applied, about one barcoded beta molecule was captured per two T cells.

Sample-barcoded 5' priming and a J-beta primer mix drove a second PCR of about 6 to 12 cycles. A single record per CDR3 protein comes from TCRdb applying MiXCR to the 5' RACE reads. The table lists around 600,000 distinct CDR3 sequences, roughly 48% of them singletons. CDR3 length equals 15 residues. Germline CDR1 and CDR2: SGHRS and YFSETQ. PBMCs numbering at least 7 million were isolated per sample. This clonotype was detected a few times. Sequenced sample: blood. This receptor was taken from a man older than 75 in good health. V gene TRBV5-1 combines with J gene TRBJ2-5, with 7 positions matching TRBD1. The J call may be incorrect, as the DNA end agrees better with TRBJ2-7. This CDR3 is CASSPRQGKSHEQYF. CDR3 sequence (DNA): TGCGCCAGCAGCCCAAGACAGGGAAAATCCCACGAGCAGTACTTC.